The TCR beta chain under discussion was sequenced for a study of blood T cells in healthy people across ages. Study outcomes and limitations: With donor CMV status unknown, expanded clonotype changes were possibly confounded. Long-lived donors had more naive CD4+ cells and higher diversity than aged donors.

The study recruited healthy Caucasian donors from Russia who were aged about 6 to 100. Primed by a sample-barcoded 5' primer and a J-beta primer mix, a second PCR proceeded for 7 to 11 cycles. Each sample provided no less than 2.5 million CDR3-containing paired-end reads. From the 5' RACE reads, TCRdb called clonotypes with MiXCR, one entry per CDR3 protein. The sample has about 1.7 million distinct CDR3 sequences; roughly 28% are singletons. In the case of this clonotype: Its antigen is as yet unknown. A read error may explain this, as a much larger clone is one base away.

CDR3 length: 15 residues. V lost 3 bases, J lost 11 bases, and 22 bases lay in between. Per germline, CDR1 MNHNS and CDR2 SASEGT. This TCR came from a woman aged 25 to 45 in good health. The sequenced material came from blood. The chain joins TRBV6-1 to TRBJ2-5; D perhaps matches TRBD2 (7 bases). CDR3 loop: CASSENRGAYNEQYF. As DNA, the CDR3 is TGTGCCAGCAGTGAGAATCGGGGGGCCTACAATGAGCAGTACTTC.